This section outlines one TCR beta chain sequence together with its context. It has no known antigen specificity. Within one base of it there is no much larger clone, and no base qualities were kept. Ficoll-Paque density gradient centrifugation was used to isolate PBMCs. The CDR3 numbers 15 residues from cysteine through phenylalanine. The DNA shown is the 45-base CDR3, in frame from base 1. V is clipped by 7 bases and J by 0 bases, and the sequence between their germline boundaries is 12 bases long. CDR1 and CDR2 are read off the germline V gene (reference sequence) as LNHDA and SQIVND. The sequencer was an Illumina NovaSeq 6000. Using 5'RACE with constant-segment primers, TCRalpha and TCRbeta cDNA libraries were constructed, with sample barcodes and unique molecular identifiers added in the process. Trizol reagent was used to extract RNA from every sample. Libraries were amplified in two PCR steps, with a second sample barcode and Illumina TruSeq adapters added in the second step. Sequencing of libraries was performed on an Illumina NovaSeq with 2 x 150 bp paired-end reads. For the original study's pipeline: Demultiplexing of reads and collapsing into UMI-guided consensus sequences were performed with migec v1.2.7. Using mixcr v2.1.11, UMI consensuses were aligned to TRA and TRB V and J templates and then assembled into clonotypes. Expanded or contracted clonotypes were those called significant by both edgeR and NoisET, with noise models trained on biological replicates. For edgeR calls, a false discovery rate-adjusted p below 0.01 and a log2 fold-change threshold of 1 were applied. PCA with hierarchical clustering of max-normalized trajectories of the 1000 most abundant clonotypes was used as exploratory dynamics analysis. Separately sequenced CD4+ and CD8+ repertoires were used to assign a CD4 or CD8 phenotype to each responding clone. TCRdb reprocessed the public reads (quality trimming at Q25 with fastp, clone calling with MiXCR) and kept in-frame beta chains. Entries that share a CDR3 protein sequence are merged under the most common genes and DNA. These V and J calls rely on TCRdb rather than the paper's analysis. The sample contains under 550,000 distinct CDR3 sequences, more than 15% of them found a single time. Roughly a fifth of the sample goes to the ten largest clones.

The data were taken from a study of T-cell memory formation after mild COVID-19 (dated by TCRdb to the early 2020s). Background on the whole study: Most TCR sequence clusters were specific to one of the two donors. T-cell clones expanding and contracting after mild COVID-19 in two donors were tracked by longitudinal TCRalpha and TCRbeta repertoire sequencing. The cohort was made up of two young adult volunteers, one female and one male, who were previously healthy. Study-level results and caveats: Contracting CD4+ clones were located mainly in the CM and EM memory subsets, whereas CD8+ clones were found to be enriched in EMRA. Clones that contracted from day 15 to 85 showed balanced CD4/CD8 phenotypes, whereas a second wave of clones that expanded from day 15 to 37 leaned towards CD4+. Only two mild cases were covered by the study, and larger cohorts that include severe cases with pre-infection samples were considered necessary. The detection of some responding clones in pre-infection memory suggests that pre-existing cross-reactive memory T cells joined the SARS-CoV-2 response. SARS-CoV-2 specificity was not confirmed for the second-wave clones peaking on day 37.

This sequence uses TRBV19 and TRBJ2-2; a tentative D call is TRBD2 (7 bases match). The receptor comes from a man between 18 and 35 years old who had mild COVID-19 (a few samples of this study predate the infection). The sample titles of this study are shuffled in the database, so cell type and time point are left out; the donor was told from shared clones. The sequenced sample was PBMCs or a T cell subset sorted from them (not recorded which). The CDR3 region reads CASTRGLSNTGELFF. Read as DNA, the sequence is TGTGCCAGTACCAGGGGACTATCGAACACCGGGGAGCTGTTTTTT.